What follows are 15 T cell receptor beta chains derived from one specimen sequenced in a study of CD8 T cells in ankylosing spondylitis. TCRdb reprocessed the 5' RACE reads via MiXCR and lists one record per CDR3 protein. Among about 90,000 distinct CDR3 sequences listed, roughly 8.5% were seen once. Antigens for these TCRs are unknown. Findings of the study overall: Characteristic of ankylosing spondylitis blood, it appeared, was a TCR beta motif comprising eight highly homologous variants.

The specimen sequenced was blood, either unsorted or a sorted T cell fraction (not recorded which). These receptors were taken from a male donor with ankylosing spondylitis.

This chain joins TRBV18 and TRBJ2-7; D may be TRBD2 (5 bases). Germline lookup yields CDR1 KGHSH and CDR2 LQKENI. The germline V and J ends were trimmed by 3 bases and 2 bases, with 11 bases remaining between them. This CDR3 has 14 residues. The CDR3 bases are TGTGCCAGCTCACCCCGTCCGGGGACCTACGAGCAGTACGTC. Translating gives CASSPRPGTYEQYV.

This clonotype was seen only a few times. This sequence joins TRBV12-3 or TRBV12-4 and TRBJ2-3; D not resolved. V lost 5 bases, J lost 11 bases, and 20 bases lay in between. The CDR3 is made up of 14 amino acids. The CDR3 DNA sequence: TGTGCCAGCAGTCCCAACTCGTGGTGGGGTGTGCAGTATTTT. Translation gives CASSPNSWWGVQYF.

V and J are TRBV2 and TRBJ2-7; no clear D gene. The germline V gene has CDR1 SNHLY and CDR2 FYNNEI. The V and J ends lost 3 bases and 2 bases respectively, with 8 bases between them. The CDR3 is 13 amino acids. The CDR3 loop is CASSESPAYEQYF. The CDR3 region has the DNA TGTGCCAGCAGTGAGTCTCCCGCCTACGAGCAGTACTTC.

The J gene is TRBJ2-7, the V gene TRBV7-6; perhaps TRBD1 as D (6 bases). CDR1 is SGHVS and CDR2 is FNYEAQ in the germline V gene. Trimming took 1 base from V and 3 from J, leaving 7 bases between them. The CDR3 totals 13 residues. CDR3: CASSLGDNYEQYF. The CDR3 nucleotides read TGTGCCAGCAGCTTAGGGGACAACTACGAGCAGTACTTC.

The V call is TRBV27, the J call TRBJ2-5; D possibly uses TRBD1 or TRBD2 (5 bases each). V dropped 5 bases and J dropped 5 bases, with 9 bases sitting between them. The CDR3 loop spans 12 amino acids. Germline CDR1 reads MNHEY; CDR2 reads SMNVEV (reference sequence). The CDR3 loop is CASSPWGETQYF. The CDR3 DNA sequence: TGTGCCAGCAGTCCCTGGGGGGAGACCCAGTACTTC.

V gene TRBV19 combines with J gene TRBJ1-1, with 8 bases matching TRBD1. The CDR3 runs 13 residues. Germline CDR1 reads LNHDA; CDR2 reads SQIVND (reference sequence). V trimming: 7 bases; J trimming: 1 base; junction bases outside the gene matches: 2. The CDR3 spells CASMGQENTEAFF. CDR3 DNA sequence: TGTGCCAGTATGGGACAGGAGAACACTGAAGCTTTCTTT.

The V call is TRBV13, the J call TRBJ2-7; D remains unclear. The CDR3 contains 15 residues. Germline V CDR1 and CDR2: PRHDT, FYEKMQ (reference sequence). Trimming took 3 bases from V and 0 from J, leaving 12 bases between them. The CDR3: CASSFSGGNSYEQYF. For the CDR3, the DNA is TGTGCCAGCAGCTTCAGTGGCGGCAACTCCTACGAGCAGTACTTC.

This clonotype was counted ten times or more. The chain links TRBV7-9 to TRBJ1-5; D uncertain. Trimming stripped 2 bases from V and 4 bases from J, with 6 bases between. From germline, CDR1 is SEHNR and CDR2 FQNEAQ (reference sequence). This CDR3 is built from 13 residues. CDR3 region: CASSLSVNQPQHF. The CDR3 DNA sequence: TGTGCCAGCAGCTTATCAGTGAATCAGCCCCAGCATTTT.

This clonotype has at least ten counts. The rearrangement joins TRBV15 to TRBJ1-1; D unresolved. The CDR3 is 14 residues long. V was pared by 0 bases and J by 3 bases, with 8 bases between. The germline gives CDR1 LNHNV, CDR2 YYDKDF (reference sequence). The CDR3 bases are TGTGCCACCAGCAGAGAAGTGATGGACACTGAAGCTTTCTTT. This gives the protein CATSREVMDTEAFF.

V is TRBV12-3 or TRBV12-4 and J is TRBJ2-5, with a possible D match to TRBD2 (5 bases). The CDR3 covers 12 residues. V was clipped by 5 bases and J by 6 bases, with 10 bases between them. For the CDR3, the DNA is TGTGCCAGCAGTGAGGGCTCGAAGACCCAGTACTTC. Translated: CASSEGSKTQYF.

This clonotype was picked up many times. V and J are TRBV2 and TRBJ2-4; 8 nucleotides agree with TRBD2. The V and J ends lost 2 bases and 0 bases, in that order; junction bases with no gene match: 6. The CDR3 is made up of 17 amino acids. Germline V CDR1 and CDR2: SNHLY, FYNNEI. CDR3 nucleotides: TGTGCCAGCAGTGAACTTTCGGGGGGGTTAGCCAAAAACATTCAGTACTTC. Translating it yields CASSELSGGLAKNIQYF. The full variable domain, completed using reference TRBV2 and TRBJ2-4, is EPEVTQTPSHQVTQMGQEVILRCVPISNHLYFYWYRQILGQKVEFLVSFYNNEISEKSEIFDDQFSVERPDGSNFTLKIRSTKLEDSAMYFCASSELSGGLAKNIQYFGAGTRLSVL.

This clonotype was recorded at least ten times. The DNA for the CDR3 is TGTGCCAGCATTGCCGGGACAGGGGGCTGGCCCGGGGAGCTGTTTTTT. Amino acids: CASIAGTGGWPGELFF. The rearrangement uses TRBV12-3 or TRBV12-4 and TRBJ2-2; 12 nucleotides align to TRBD1. After removal of 7 bases from V and 6 bases from J, the junction contained 9 bases not matched to a gene. The CDR3 loop spans 16 amino acids.

The CDR3 nucleotides read TGCGCCAGCAGCCAAGATGGGGACTTCTACAATGAGCAGTTCTTC. It yields the protein CASSQDGDFYNEQFF. The genes are TRBV4-1 and TRBJ2-1; D may be TRBD2 (6 bases). V lost 0 bases and J 3 bases, leaving 9 bases between the germline ends. The CDR3 totals 15 residues. The V gene's germline CDR1 is MGHRA and CDR2 YSYEKL.

The CDR3 loop reads CASSPHLPNEQFF. For the CDR3, the DNA is TGTGCCAGCAGCCCTCACCTTCCCAATGAGCAGTTCTTC. The chain recombines TRBV6-2 or TRBV6-3 with TRBJ2-1; no definite D call. V lost 6 bases to trimming and J lost 6 bases, with 12 bases between them. The CDR3 sequence is 13 residues long. CDR1 is MNHEY, CDR2 SVGEGT, per germline.

This chain joins TRBV27 and TRBJ1-2; D unclear. The V end lost 4 bases, the J end lost 4 bases, and 10 bases lay between the germline ends. CDR3 length equals 13 residues. The germline CDR1 and CDR2 sequences are MNHEY and SMNVEV (reference sequence). CDR3 sequence reads: CASSSTPPYGYTF. The CDR3 coding sequence is TGTGCCAGCAGTTCCACACCACCCTATGGCTACACCTTC.